Listed here are 5 T cell receptor beta chains from one sample, sequenced in a study of lymphopenia after photon versus proton radiotherapy. Profiling relied on immunoSEQ multiplex PCR, and the TCRdb table lists in-frame clones only, not all of them. In the table there are approximately 150,000 clones, about nine tenths of which are singletons. Material: peripheral blood, obtained from a patient treated with photon-based radiotherapy. The receptor source for this set is a man aged 45-65 years with gastric cancer.

The genes are TRBV4-3 and TRBJ2-2, with D perhaps TRBD2 (6 bases). Germline CDR1 reads LGHNA; CDR2 reads YSLEER. The CDR3 totals 16 residues. V lost 3 bases and J 0 bases, leaving 11 bases between the germline ends. This CDR3 reads CASSQEPGANTGELFF. The CDR3 DNA reads TGCGCCAGCAGCCAGGAGCCGGGAGCGAACACCGGGGAGCTGTTTTTT.

The chain has TRBV4-1 and TRBJ2-3, with D tentatively TRBD1 or TRBD2 (5 bases each). CDR1 and CDR2 (germline): MGHRA, YSYEKL. Trimming cost V 1 base and J 4 bases, with 9 bases left between them. CDR3 length equals 14 residues. The DNA for the CDR3 is TGCGCCAGCAGCCAAGTGGGGACCTCAGATACGCAGTATTTT. Protein: CASSQVGTSDTQYF.

The chain employs TRBV30 and TRBJ2-5; TRBD2 matches at 7 bases. J was trimmed by 7 bases and V by 4 bases; bases with no gene match: 12. CDR1 is GTSNPN, CDR2 SVGIG, per germline (reference sequence). This CDR3 is 14 amino acids long. The CDR3 spells CAWTTGRSGTTQYF. The CDR3 DNA follows: TGTGCCTGGACCACCGGGAGGTCTGGAACGACCCAGTACTTC.

The chain carries TRBV18 and TRBJ2-7; D remains ambiguous. Trimming removed 8 bases at V and 6 bases at J, with 20 bases between. In germline, CDR1 is KGHSH, CDR2 LQKENI. This CDR3 region has 14 residues. The CDR3 nucleotides are TGTGCCAGCCGCACCATTCCCGCGCGACGCGAGCAGTACTTC. Protein: CASRTIPARREQYF.

V and J are TRBV2 and TRBJ2-3; 8 nucleotides align to TRBD2. V shed 7 bases, J shed 6 bases, and the junction held 0 bases outside the gene matches. Looked up from germline, CDR1 is SNHLY and CDR2 is FYNNEI. This CDR3 spans 11 amino acids. Here the CDR3 DNA reads TGTGCCAGCAAGCGGGGGGATACGCAGTATTTT. Protein: CASKRGDTQYF.